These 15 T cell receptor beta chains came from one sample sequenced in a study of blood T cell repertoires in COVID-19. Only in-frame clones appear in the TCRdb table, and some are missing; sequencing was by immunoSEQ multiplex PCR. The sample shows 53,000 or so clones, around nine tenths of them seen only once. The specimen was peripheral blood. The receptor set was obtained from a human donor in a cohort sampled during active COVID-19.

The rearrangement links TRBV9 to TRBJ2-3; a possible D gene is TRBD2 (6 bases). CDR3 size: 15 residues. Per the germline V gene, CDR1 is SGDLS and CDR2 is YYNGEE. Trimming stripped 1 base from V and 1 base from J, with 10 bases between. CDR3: CASSVREWRTDTQYF. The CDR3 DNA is TGTGCCAGCAGCGTACGGGAGTGGCGCACAGATACGCAGTATTTT.

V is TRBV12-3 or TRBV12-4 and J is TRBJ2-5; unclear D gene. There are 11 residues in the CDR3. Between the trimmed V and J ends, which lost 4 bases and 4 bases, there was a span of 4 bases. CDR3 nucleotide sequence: TGTGCCAGCAGTTCCCGAGAGACCCAGTACTTC. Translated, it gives CASSSRETQYF.

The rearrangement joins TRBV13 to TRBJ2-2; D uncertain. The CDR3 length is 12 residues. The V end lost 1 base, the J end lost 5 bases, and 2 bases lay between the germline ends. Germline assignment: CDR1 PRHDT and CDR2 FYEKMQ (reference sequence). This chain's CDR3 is CASSLVTGELFF. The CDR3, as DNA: TGTGCCAGCAGCTTAGTAACCGGGGAGCTGTTTTTT.

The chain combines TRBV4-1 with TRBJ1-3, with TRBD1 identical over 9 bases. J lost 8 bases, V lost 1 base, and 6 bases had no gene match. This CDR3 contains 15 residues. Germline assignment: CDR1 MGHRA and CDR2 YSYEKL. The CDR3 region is CASSQARDREDTIYF. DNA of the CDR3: TGCGCCAGCAGCCAAGCTCGGGACAGGGAAGACACCATATATTTT.

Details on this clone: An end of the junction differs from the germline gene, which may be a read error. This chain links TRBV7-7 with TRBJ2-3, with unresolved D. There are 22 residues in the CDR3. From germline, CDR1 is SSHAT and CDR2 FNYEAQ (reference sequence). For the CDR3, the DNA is TGTGCTAGCAGCTTAATTCCGGTGGGCAGTAGAACCCACCTGCCAGGTTCTAACACGCAGTATTTT. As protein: CASSLIPVGSRTHLPGSNTQYF.

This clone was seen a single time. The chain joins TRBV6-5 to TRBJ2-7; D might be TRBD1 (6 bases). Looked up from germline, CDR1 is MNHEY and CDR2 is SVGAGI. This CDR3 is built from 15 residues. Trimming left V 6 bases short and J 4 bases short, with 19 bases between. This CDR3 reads CASRKDRDISYEQYF. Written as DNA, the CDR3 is TGTGCCAGCAGGAAAGACCGGGACATATCATACGAGCAGTACTTC.

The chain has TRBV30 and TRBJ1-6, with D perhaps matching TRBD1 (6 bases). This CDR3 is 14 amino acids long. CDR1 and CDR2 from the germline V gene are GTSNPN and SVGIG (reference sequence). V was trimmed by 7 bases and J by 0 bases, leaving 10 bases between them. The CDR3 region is CAFNRDSYNSPLHF. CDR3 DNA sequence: TGTGCCTTTAACAGGGACTCCTATAATTCACCCCTCCACTTT.

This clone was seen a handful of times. The CDR3 region has the DNA TGCGCCAGCAGCTTTTCCCCGCAGGGGTTCTCCGGGGAGCTGTTTTTT. It is translated as CASSFSPQGFSGELFF. The rearrangement links TRBV5-1 to TRBJ2-2, with D maybe TRBD1 (6 bases). The germline gives CDR1 SGHRS, CDR2 YFSETQ. V lost 2 bases and J lost 6, with 17 bases in between. The CDR3 runs 16 residues. Full variable domain (rest looked up from reference TRBV5-1 and TRBJ2-2): KAGVTQTPRYLIKTRGQQVTLSCSPISGHRSVSWYQQTPGQGLQFLFEYFSETQRNKGNFPGRFSGRQFSNSRSEMNVSTLELGDSALYLCASSFSPQGFSGELFFGEGSRLTVL.

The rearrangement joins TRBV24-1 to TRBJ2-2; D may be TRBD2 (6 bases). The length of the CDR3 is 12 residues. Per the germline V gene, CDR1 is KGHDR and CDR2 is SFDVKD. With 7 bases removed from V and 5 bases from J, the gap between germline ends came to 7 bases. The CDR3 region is CATSGGTGELFF. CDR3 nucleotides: TGTGCCACCAGCGGGGGTACCGGGGAGCTGTTTTTT.

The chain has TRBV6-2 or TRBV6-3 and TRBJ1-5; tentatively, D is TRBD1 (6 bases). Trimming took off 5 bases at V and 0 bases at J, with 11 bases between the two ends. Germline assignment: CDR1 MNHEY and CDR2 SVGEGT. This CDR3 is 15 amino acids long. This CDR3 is CASSRQEFSNQPQHF. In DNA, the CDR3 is TGTGCCAGCAGTCGACAGGAATTTAGCAATCAGCCCCAGCATTTT.

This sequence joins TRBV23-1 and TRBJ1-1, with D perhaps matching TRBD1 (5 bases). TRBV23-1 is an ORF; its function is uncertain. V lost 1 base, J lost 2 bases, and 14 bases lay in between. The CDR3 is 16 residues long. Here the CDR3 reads CASSQLGGDSNTEAFF. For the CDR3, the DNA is TGCGCCAGCAGTCAATTGGGGGGAGACTCCAACACTGAAGCTTTCTTT.

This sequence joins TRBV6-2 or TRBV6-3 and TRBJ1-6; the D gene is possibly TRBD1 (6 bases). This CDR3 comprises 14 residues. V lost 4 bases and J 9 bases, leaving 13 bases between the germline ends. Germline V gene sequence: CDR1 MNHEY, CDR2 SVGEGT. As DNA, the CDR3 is TGTGCCAGCAGTTCCAGGGGATTGAGTTCACCCCTCCACTTT. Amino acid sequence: CASSSRGLSSPLHF.

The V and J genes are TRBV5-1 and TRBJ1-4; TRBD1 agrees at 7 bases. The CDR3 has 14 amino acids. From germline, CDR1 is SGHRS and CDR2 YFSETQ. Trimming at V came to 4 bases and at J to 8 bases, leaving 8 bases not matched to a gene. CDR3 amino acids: CASSLSGQAEKLFF. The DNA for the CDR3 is TGCGCCAGCAGCCTCTCCGGACAGGCCGAAAAACTGTTTTTT.

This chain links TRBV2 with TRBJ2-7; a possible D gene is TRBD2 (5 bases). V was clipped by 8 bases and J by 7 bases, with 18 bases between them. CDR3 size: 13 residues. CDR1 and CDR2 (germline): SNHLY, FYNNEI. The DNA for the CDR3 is TGTGCCAGCCGATCGTCCGCTCGGGGAGAGCAGTACGTC. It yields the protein CASRSSARGEQYV.

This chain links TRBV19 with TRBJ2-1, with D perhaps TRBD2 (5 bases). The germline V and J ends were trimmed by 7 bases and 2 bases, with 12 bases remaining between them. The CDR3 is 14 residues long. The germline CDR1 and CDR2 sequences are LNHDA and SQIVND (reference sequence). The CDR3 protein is CASKTKITYNEQFF. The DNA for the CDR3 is TGTGCCAGTAAGACTAAAATCACCTACAATGAGCAGTTCTTC.